This passage covers 4 T cell receptor beta chains from one sample sequenced in a study of T cell responses to AZD1222 COVID-19 vaccine. Repertoires were generated with immunoSEQ multiplex PCR, while TCRdb's copy carries only in-frame clones and drops some. The profile shows about 110,000 clones, almost 90% of them singletons. Source: peripheral blood, taken on day 0 of AZD1222 vaccination. These receptors came from an adult in good health.

V gene TRBV6-5 combines with J gene TRBJ2-7, with TRBD1 identical over 8 bases. The CDR3 has 15 residues. Germline CDR1 and CDR2: MNHEY and SVGAGI. J gave up 3 bases and V 5 bases, and 9 bases lay outside the gene matches. The CDR3 DNA reads TGTGCCAGCAGTCGGACCGACAGGGGTATCTACGAGCAGTACTTC. This encodes CASSRTDRGIYEQYF.

J is TRBJ1-1 and V is TRBV6-1; D unclear. The length of the CDR3 is 16 residues. Germline-derived CDR1 and CDR2 are MNHNS and SASEGT. The V and J ends lost 4 bases and 3 bases respectively, with 18 bases between them. Here the CDR3 reads CASSADPGPPDTEAFF. The CDR3 DNA follows: TGTGCCAGCAGTGCGGACCCCGGGCCGCCGGACACTGAAGCTTTCTTT.

The chain uses TRBV11-2 and TRBJ2-1, with D hard to call. CDR1 SGHAT and CDR2 FQNNGV come from the germline V gene. V was trimmed by 8 bases and J by 2 bases, leaving 13 bases between them. This CDR3 contains 14 residues. CDR3 residues: CASEIAGPYNEQFF. The CDR3 region has the DNA TGTGCCAGCGAGATAGCAGGTCCCTACAATGAGCAGTTCTTC.

The chain uses TRBV5-1 and TRBJ2-5, with 8 bases lining up with TRBD1. The CDR3 loop spans 14 amino acids. The V gene's germline CDR1 is SGHRS and CDR2 YFSETQ. V was clipped by 4 bases and J by 5 bases; unmatched bases: 7. The CDR3 sequence: CASSLGQGRETQYF. The CDR3 bases are TGCGCCAGCAGCCTCGGACAGGGTCGGGAGACCCAGTACTTC.